A selection of T cell receptor beta chains follows, all from one sample in a study of regulatory T cells in long-lasting Graves disease. One entry per CDR3 protein, called by TCRdb with MiXCR from the multiplex PCR reads. This sample has 250,000 to 300,000 distinct CDR3 sequences, with 22% found just once. The material sequenced was peripheral blood mononuclear cells (PBMCs), taken when the disease was refractory, from a patient treated with antithyroid drugs. The receptors were sampled from a female donor with Graves disease. Each CDR3 is given without its conserved first and last residue. D genes are given only for firm matches. Part of the rows lack a size; the others show once, few, many or a class for expanded clones.

D	V	size	CDR3
NA	TRBV27	many	ASRPGTALGNIQY
NA	TRBV25-1	few	ASSTSLGYT
NA	TRBV4-1	NA	ASSQGVADYSNQPQH
NA	TRBV6-2/TRBV6-3	NA	ASRWDAYGYT
TRBD1	TRBV28	many	ASSLFLGQGATQPQH
NA	TRBV4-3	few	ASSQDAGTGANVLT
NA	TRBV27	NA	ASSSPGASDTQY
TRBD2	TRBV28	NA	ASSPLSGKTGELF
NA	TRBV12-3/TRBV12-4	NA	ASSFQTGDTQY
NA	TRBV2	NA	ASSERGHYNEQF
NA	TRBV9	NA	ASSVALGTSYEQY
TRBD2	TRBV9	NA	ASSRTSGRAGELF